Shown below are 3 T cell receptor beta chains from a single sample sequenced in a study of blood T cell repertoires in COVID-19. Repertoires were generated with immunoSEQ multiplex PCR, while TCRdb's copy carries only in-frame clones and drops some. Of over 120,000 clones listed, approximately 85% are singletons. Sequencing input: peripheral blood. These receptors were obtained from a human donor with acute or convalescent COVID-19. The donor label of this sample is uncertain.

This clone has a single count. The V gene is TRBV2, the J gene TRBJ1-1; D remains unclear. The CDR3 contains 13 residues. Germline V lookup: CDR1 SNHLY, CDR2 FYNNEI. V gave up 8 bases and J gave up 1 base, with 11 bases separating them. The CDR3 coding sequence is TGTGCCAGCGCATCTCGAGCGAACACTGAAGCTTTCTTT. Encoded protein: CASASRANTEAFF.

The rearrangement uses TRBV7-2 and TRBJ2-5, with 8 bases that match TRBD2. The V gene's germline CDR1 is SGHTA and CDR2 FQGNSA. The V segment lost 8 bases and the J segment 1 base; nucleotides outside the gene matches: 15. The CDR3 sequence is 17 residues long. CDR3 amino acids: CASASAAAGGFQETQYF. As DNA, the CDR3 is TGTGCCAGCGCCAGCGCGGCCGCGGGGGGTTTCCAAGAGACCCAGTACTTC.

The genes are TRBV14 and TRBJ1-1; maybe TRBD1 (5 bases). V lost 1 base and J 1 base, leaving 10 bases between the germline ends. Germline V gene lookup returns CDR1 SGHDN and CDR2 FVKESK. There are 15 residues in the CDR3. The CDR3, as DNA: TGTGCCAGCAGCCAAGTTAGGACAAGGAACACTGAAGCTTTCTTT. Its protein is CASSQVRTRNTEAFF.